The following is a T cell receptor beta chain sequence with its context. In the original workflow: Reference gene primer amplification gave estimated nucleated cell counts. Assay used: immunoSEQ multiplex PCR; TCRdb lists only in-frame clones, some missing. D and trimming come from the DNA, and the V and J calls and clone size come from that table. The profile shows some 150,000 clones, 84% of them singletons. This specimen belongs to a study of blood T cell repertoires in COVID-19. The germline V gene has CDR1 LGHDT and CDR2 YNNKEL (reference sequence). Trimming stripped 3 bases from V and 1 base from J, with 7 bases between. This CDR3 comprises 14 residues.

The TCR comes from a woman aged 45-59 years in a cohort sampled during active or convalescent COVID-19. The chain links TRBV3-1 (or the pseudogene TRBV3-2) to TRBJ1-3; D not resolved. The source material was peripheral blood. The CDR3 loop is CASSQSLSGNTIYF. As DNA, the CDR3 is TGTGCCAGCAGCCAGTCCTTATCTGGAAACACCATATATTTT.